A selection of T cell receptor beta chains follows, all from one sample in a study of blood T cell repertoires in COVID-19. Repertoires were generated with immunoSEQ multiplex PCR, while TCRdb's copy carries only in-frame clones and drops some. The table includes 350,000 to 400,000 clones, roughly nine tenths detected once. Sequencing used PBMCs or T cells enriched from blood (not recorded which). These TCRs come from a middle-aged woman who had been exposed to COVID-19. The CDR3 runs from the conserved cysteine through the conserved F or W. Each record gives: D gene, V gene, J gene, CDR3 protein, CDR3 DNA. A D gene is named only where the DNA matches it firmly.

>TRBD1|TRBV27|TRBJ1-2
CAREGTGQTNYGYTF
TGTGCCAGGGAAGGGACAGGGCAAACTAACTATGGCTACACCTTC
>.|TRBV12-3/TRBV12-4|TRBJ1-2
CASSATVYYGYTF
TGTGCCAGCAGTGCCACGGTTTACTATGGCTACACCTTC
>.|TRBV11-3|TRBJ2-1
CASSASTAPWEQFF
TGTGCCAGCAGCGCTTCTACCGCCCCTTGGGAGCAGTTCTTC
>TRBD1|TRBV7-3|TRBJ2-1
CASSFRGGAINEQFF
TGTGCCAGCAGCTTTCGAGGGGGCGCAATCAATGAGCAGTTCTTC
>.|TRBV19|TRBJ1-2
CASRKDWAYGYTF
TGTGCCAGCAGGAAGGATTGGGCCTATGGCTACACCTTC
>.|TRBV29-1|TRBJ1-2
CSVSDGEGYGYTF
TGCAGCGTATCCGACGGGGAGGGATATGGCTACACCTTC
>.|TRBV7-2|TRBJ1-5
CASSLGSTASNQPQHF
TGTGCCAGCAGCTTAGGTTCGACAGCTAGCAATCAGCCCCAGCATTTT
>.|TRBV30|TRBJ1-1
CAWYRVNTEAFF
TGTGCCTGGTACAGAGTGAACACTGAAGCTTTCTTT
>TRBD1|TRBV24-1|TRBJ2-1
CATGRRQGQYNEQFF
TGTGCCACCGGACGCCGACAGGGGCAATACAATGAGCAGTTCTTC
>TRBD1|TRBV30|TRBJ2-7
CAWSPFDRTGREQYF
TGTGCCTGGAGTCCATTCGATAGGACAGGGCGCGAGCAGTACTTC
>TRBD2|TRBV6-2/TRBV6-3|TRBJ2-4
CASSSPGLAGVGAKNIQYF
TGTGCCAGCAGTTCCCCGGGACTAGCGGGAGTTGGGGCCAAAAACATTCAGTACTTC
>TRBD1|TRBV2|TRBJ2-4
CASGGQRDRGVQNIQYF
TGTGCCAGCGGTGGGCAAAGGGACAGGGGGGTCCAAAACATTCAGTACTTC
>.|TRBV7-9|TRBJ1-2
CASSLLNAGIDGYTF
TGTGCCAGCAGCTTACTTAACGCAGGGATTGATGGCTACACCTTC
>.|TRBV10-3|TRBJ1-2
CAINGAGVLSYGYTF
TGTGCCATCAATGGCGCCGGGGTTCTGTCCTATGGCTACACCTTC